This T cell receptor beta chain was identified in a study of post-analysis software for immune sequencing data. Study context: Several disease courses (relapsing-remitting, secondary progressive and progressive-relapsing) of multiple sclerosis were included. The study, taken as a whole, reports: Those samples that were prepared in the same batch co-clustered strongly by F measure. Compared against controls, patients with multiple sclerosis displayed significantly lower normalized Chao1 diversity. TRBV5-6, TRBV5-1 and TRBV20-1 belonged to a set of roughly 5 TRBV segments that were more frequent in patients than controls.

TCR beta libraries were prepared from cDNA with unique molecular identifiers. The source material, roughly 0.9 to 11 million T cells, gave rise to about 520,000 cDNA molecules. From the PCR reads, TCRdb called clonotypes with MiXCR, one entry per CDR3 protein. The sample records fewer than 900,000 distinct CDR3 sequences, approximately 44% being singletons. Concerning this clonotype: The antigen remains unidentified.

The CDR3 spans 13 residues. The ends were cut back, 2 bases at V and 7 bases at J, with 9 bases in the middle. CDR1 SNHLY and CDR2 FYNNEI come from the germline V gene. The specimen sequenced was blood. This sequence originates from a girl aged 10-17 years with multiple sclerosis. The gene calls are TRBV2 and TRBJ1-5; possibly TRBD1 for D (6 bases). The CDR3 nucleotides are TGTGCCAGCAGTGAAAAGGGGGAACAGCCCCAGCATTTT. It encodes CASSEKGEQPQHF.